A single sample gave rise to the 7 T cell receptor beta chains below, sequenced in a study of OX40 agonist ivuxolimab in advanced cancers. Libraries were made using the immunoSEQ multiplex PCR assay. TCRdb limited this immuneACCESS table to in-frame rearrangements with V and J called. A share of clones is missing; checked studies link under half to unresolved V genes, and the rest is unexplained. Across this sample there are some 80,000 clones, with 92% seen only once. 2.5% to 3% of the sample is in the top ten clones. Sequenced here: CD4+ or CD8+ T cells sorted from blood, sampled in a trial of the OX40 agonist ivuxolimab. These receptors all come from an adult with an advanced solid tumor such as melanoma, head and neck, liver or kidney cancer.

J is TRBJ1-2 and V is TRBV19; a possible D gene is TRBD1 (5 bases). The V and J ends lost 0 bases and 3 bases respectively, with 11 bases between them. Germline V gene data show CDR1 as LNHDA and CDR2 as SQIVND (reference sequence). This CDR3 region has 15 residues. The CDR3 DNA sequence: TGTGCCAGTAGTATAGACACACAGGAATACTATGGCTACACCTTC. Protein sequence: CASSIDTQEYYGYTF.

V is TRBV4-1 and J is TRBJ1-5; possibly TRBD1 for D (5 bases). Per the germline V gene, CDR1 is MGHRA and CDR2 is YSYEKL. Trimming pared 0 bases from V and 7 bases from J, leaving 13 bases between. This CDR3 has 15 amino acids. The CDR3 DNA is TGCGCCAGCAGCCAAGATCATAGCAGGGAACAGCCCCAGCATTTT. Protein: CASSQDHSREQPQHF.

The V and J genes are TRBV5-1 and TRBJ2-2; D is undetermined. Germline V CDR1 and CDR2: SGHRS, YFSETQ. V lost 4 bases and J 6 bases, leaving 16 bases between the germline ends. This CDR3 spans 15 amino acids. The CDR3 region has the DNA TGCGCCAGCAGCCAGGACCGCGCCACGGCCGGGGAGCTGTTTTTT. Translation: CASSQDRATAGELFF.

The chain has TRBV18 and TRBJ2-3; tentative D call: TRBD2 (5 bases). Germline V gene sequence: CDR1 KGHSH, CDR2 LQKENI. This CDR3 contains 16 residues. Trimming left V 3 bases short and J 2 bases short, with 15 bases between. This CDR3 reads CASSPSGVAPTDTQYF. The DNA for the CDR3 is TGTGCCAGCTCACCCTCCGGGGTCGCCCCCACAGATACGCAGTATTTT.

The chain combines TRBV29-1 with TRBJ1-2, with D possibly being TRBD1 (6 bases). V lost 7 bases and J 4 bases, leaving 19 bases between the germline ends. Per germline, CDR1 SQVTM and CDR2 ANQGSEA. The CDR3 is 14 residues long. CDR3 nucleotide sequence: TGCAGCGCCCTCCTGGCAGGGGAGGGCTATGGCTACACCTTC. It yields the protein CSALLAGEGYGYTF.

CDR3 sequence: CASSPRTGSSTDTQYF. CDR3 in DNA: TGTGCCAGCTCCCCGCGGACAGGGAGCAGCACAGATACGCAGTATTTT. This chain links TRBV18 with TRBJ2-3; 8 bases line up with TRBD1. With V trimmed by 6 bases and J by 0 bases, 8 bases remained unmatched. The CDR3 sequence is 16 residues long. Germline V gives CDR1 KGHSH, CDR2 LQKENI.

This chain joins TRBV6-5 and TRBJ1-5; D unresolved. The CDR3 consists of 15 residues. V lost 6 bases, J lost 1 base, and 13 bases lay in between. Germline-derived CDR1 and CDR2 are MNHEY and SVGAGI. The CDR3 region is CASRPPGRSNQPQHF. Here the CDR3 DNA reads TGTGCCAGCAGACCTCCCGGGCGGAGCAATCAGCCCCAGCATTTT.